The next 32 T cell receptor beta chains were all read from a single sample in a study of blood T cell repertoires in COVID-19. Some clones are missing from TCRdb's copy, which holds only in-frame ones; the method was immunoSEQ multiplex PCR. Among fewer than 200,000 clones listed, roughly 90% were seen once. Material: peripheral blood. These receptors originate from a man in his sixties with acute or convalescent COVID-19.

Of note for this clone: The junction departs from germline at one end; a sequencing error may be responsible. The rearrangement joins TRBV29-1 to TRBJ2-4, with 8 bases that match TRBD2. Germline V gene lookup returns CDR1 SQVTM and CDR2 ANQGSEA. The CDR3 extends over 11 amino acids. CDR3 in amino acids: CSVEAAGGRIF. In DNA, the CDR3 is TGCAGCGTTGAAGCCGCGGGGGGACGTATCTTC.

In this sample, this clone turned up a few times. The V and J genes are TRBV11-3 and TRBJ2-5; 9 bases align to TRBD1. This CDR3 spans 14 amino acids. The trim removed 1 base at V and 6 bases at J, leaving 3 bases unmatched. In germline, CDR1 is SGHNT, CDR2 YENEEA. The chain's CDR3 is CASSLGTGDQTQYF. The CDR3 coding sequence is TGTGCCAGCAGCTTAGGGACAGGGGATCAGACCCAGTACTTC.

The chain employs TRBV2 and TRBJ1-2; the match to TRBD1 covers 11 bases. The CDR3 length is 13 residues. V shed 6 bases, J shed 4 bases, and the junction held 1 base outside the gene matches. Germline-derived CDR1 and CDR2 are SNHLY and FYNNEI. The CDR3 region has the DNA TGTGCCAGCAGGGGACAGGGGGTCTATGGCTACACCTTC. Encoded protein: CASRGQGVYGYTF. Using reference TRBV2 and TRBJ1-2 for the parts outside the CDR3, the full variable domain is EPEVTQTPSHQVTQMGQEVILRCVPISNHLYFYWYRQILGQKVEFLVSFYNNEISEKSEIFDDQFSVERPDGSNFTLKIRSTKLEDSAMYFCASRGQGVYGYTFGSGTRLTVV.

CDR3: CASNRGAEAFF. CDR3 sequence (DNA): TGCGCCAGCAACAGGGGGGCTGAAGCTTTCTTT. The V and J genes are TRBV10-2 and TRBJ1-1; the match to TRBD1 covers 8 bases. The CDR3 length is 11 residues. The V segment lost 7 bases and the J segment 6 bases; nucleotides outside the gene matches: 1. Germline-derived CDR1 and CDR2 are WSHSY and SAAADI.

The chain joins TRBV24-1 to TRBJ2-5; 11 nucleotides align to TRBD2. With 1 base clipped from V and 4 bases from J, the junction kept 7 bases outside the gene matches. CDR1 is KGHDR and CDR2 is SFDVKD in the germline V gene. The CDR3 is 17 residues long. The CDR3 DNA reads TGTGCCACCAGTGATTTACTAGCGGGAGCCGAAGGAGAGACCCAGTACTTC. Protein sequence: CATSDLLAGAEGETQYF.

This clone was counted a few times. This sequence joins TRBV12-3 or TRBV12-4 and TRBJ2-5, with D possibly being TRBD1 (6 bases). This CDR3 comprises 13 residues. The ends were cut back, 6 bases at V and 5 bases at J, with 13 bases in the middle. For the CDR3, the DNA is TGTGCCAGCAGAACAGGGTTTTGGGAGACCCAGTACTTC. Its translation: CASRTGFWETQYF.

The chain couples TRBV3-1 (or the pseudogene TRBV3-2) to TRBJ2-7; a possible D gene is TRBD2 (6 bases). With 1 base removed from V and 4 bases from J, the gap between germline ends came to 8 bases. CDR1 is LGHDT and CDR2 is YNNKEL in the germline V gene (reference sequence). The CDR3 is 13 amino acids. The CDR3, as DNA: TGTGCCAGCAGCCAAGGAGGGACTTACGAGCAGTACTTC. Its protein product is CASSQGGTYEQYF.

Points on this clone: One end of the junction fails to match germline, which may point to a read error. CDR3 nucleotide sequence: TGTGCCAGTAGTGTCGACAGCCTAGGCTCCTCCAATGAGCAGTTCTTC. It is translated as CASSVDSLGSSNEQFF. The genes are TRBV19 and TRBJ2-1; D possibly corresponds to TRBD1 (5 bases). Germline-derived CDR1 and CDR2 are LNHDA and SQIVND (reference sequence). The CDR3 totals 16 residues. The full variable domain, in which reference TRBV19 and TRBJ2-1 provide the parts outside the CDR3, is DGGITQSPKYLFRKEGQNVTLSCEQNLNHDAMYWYRQDPGQGLRLIYYSQIVNDFQKGDIAEGYSVSREKKESFPLTVTSAQKNPTAFYLCASSVDSLGSSNEQFFGPGTRLTVL.

This clone was seen only once. The chain uses TRBV11-3 and TRBJ2-1, with 8 bases matching TRBD1. The CDR3 has 15 residues. V lost 3 bases to trimming and J lost 6 bases; unmatched junction nucleotides: 7. Germline lookup yields CDR1 SGHNT and CDR2 YENEEA. The CDR3 loop is CASSFQDRVGNEQFF. The CDR3 nucleotides read TGTGCCAGCAGCTTCCAGGACAGGGTAGGCAATGAGCAGTTCTTC.

V is TRBV11-3 and J is TRBJ2-3, with 7 bases aligning to TRBD2. The CDR3 loop spans 15 amino acids. Germline loops: CDR1 SGHNT, CDR2 YENEEA. V lost 0 bases to trimming and J lost 5 bases; unmatched junction nucleotides: 5. CDR3: CASSLDGRMEDTQYF. The CDR3 DNA sequence: TGTGCCAGCAGCTTAGACGGGAGGATGGAAGATACGCAGTATTTT.

This chain links TRBV2 with TRBJ1-5; a weak D match, TRBD1 (5 bases). The germline gives CDR1 SNHLY, CDR2 FYNNEI. The CDR3 runs to 14 residues. The V gene lost 4 bases and the J gene lost 4 bases, with 11 bases spanning the gap. Here the CDR3 reads CASSGEGLNQPQHF. The CDR3 region has the DNA TGTGCCAGCAGTGGGGAGGGGCTTAATCAGCCCCAGCATTTT. The full variable domain, with the rest looked up from reference TRBV2 and TRBJ1-5, is EPEVTQTPSHQVTQMGQEVILRCVPISNHLYFYWYRQILGQKVEFLVSFYNNEISEKSEIFDDQFSVERPDGSNFTLKIRSTKLEDSAMYFCASSGEGLNQPQHFGDGTRLSIL.

This chain uses TRBV30 with TRBJ1-6, with D tentatively TRBD1 (6 bases). Between the trimmed V and J ends, which lost 0 bases and 14 bases, there was a span of 17 bases. Per the germline V gene, CDR1 is GTSNPN and CDR2 is SVGIG (reference sequence). The CDR3 totals 14 residues. The CDR3 region is CAWSVHRQDRALHF. The CDR3 DNA is TGTGCCTGGAGTGTTCACCGACAGGACCGGGCCCTCCACTTT.

The V gene is TRBV29-1, the J gene TRBJ2-2; 7 bases line up with TRBD1. Germline-derived CDR1 and CDR2 are SQVTM and ANQGSEA. The CDR3 is 14 residues long. The V segment lost 7 bases and the J segment 0 bases; nucleotides outside the gene matches: 5. CDR3: CSGLTGPNTGELFF. In DNA form, the CDR3 reads TGCAGCGGCCTGACAGGGCCGAACACCGGGGAGCTGTTTTTT.

The chain joins TRBV6-5 to TRBJ2-7, with TRBD1 matching over 10 bases. The CDR3 loop spans 16 amino acids. The V and J ends lost 0 bases and 1 base, in that order; junction bases with no gene match: 3. Germline V CDR1 and CDR2: MNHEY, SVGAGI. As DNA, the CDR3 is TGTGCCAGCAGTTACTCGACGGGACAGGGGTCCTACGAGCAGTACTTC. It is translated as CASSYSTGQGSYEQYF.

In this sample, this clone turned up a few times. This chain uses TRBV10-3 with TRBJ1-1, with no clear D. The V end was cut by 0 bases, the J end by 2 bases, with 16 bases between. This CDR3 contains 17 residues. Germline values: CDR1 ENHRY, CDR2 SYGVKD. The CDR3 is CAISESKVRQDNTEAFF. Written as DNA, the CDR3 is TGTGCCATCAGTGAGTCGAAGGTCCGGCAGGATAACACTGAAGCTTTCTTT.

The chain uses TRBV5-1 and TRBJ2-3, with D unresolved. This CDR3 spans 16 amino acids. V was trimmed by 0 bases and J by 0 bases, leaving 11 bases between them. From germline, CDR1 is SGHRS and CDR2 YFSETQ. CDR3 coding DNA: TGCGCCAGCAGCTTGGGCTCGACTGGAAGCACAGATACGCAGTATTTT. This sequence encodes CASSLGSTGSTDTQYF.

Remarks on this clone: The junction departs from germline at one end; a sequencing error may be responsible. V and J are TRBV3-1 (or the pseudogene TRBV3-2) and TRBJ2-2; TRBD2 aligns across 7 bases. Germline-derived CDR1 and CDR2 are LGHDT and YNNKEL (reference sequence). The CDR3 loop spans 12 amino acids. CDR3 region: CASSQDAGVLFF. The CDR3 bases are TGTGCCAGCAGCCAAGATGCGGGGGTGCTGTTTTTT.

This clone occurred once. The chain joins TRBV7-6 to TRBJ1-2; D unclear. Germline V lookup: CDR1 SGHVS, CDR2 FNYEAQ. The CDR3 is made up of 15 amino acids. The ends were cut back, 0 bases at V and 3 bases at J, with 11 bases in the middle. The DNA of the CDR3 is TGTGCCAGCAGCTTAGCTGGCGCAGCGGACTATGGCTACACCTTC. Its protein is CASSLAGAADYGYTF.

This clone was counted once. The V and J genes are TRBV2 and TRBJ1-2; TRBD1 aligns across 8 bases. Per germline, CDR1 SNHLY and CDR2 FYNNEI. V gave up 6 bases and J gave up 2 bases; unmatched junction bases: 14. The CDR3 consists of 17 residues. Here the CDR3 DNA reads TGTGCCAGCAGGAGTCTCGACAGGGGCGAAAACAACTATGGCTACACCTTC. Translation: CASRSLDRGENNYGYTF.

The chain is built from TRBV6-5 and TRBJ2-2; tentative D call: TRBD1 (6 bases). This CDR3 comprises 16 residues. Deletions cut 2 bases from V and 7 bases from J, with 17 bases between. CDR1 and CDR2 from the germline V gene are MNHEY and SVGAGI. The CDR3 region is CASSYPGVRGIGELFF. The CDR3 DNA reads as TGTGCCAGCAGTTACCCTGGGGTCAGGGGCATCGGGGAGCTGTTTTTT.

The gene calls are TRBV5-1 and TRBJ1-1; D unclear. Looked up from germline, CDR1 is SGHRS and CDR2 is YFSETQ. This CDR3 has 13 residues. Trimming stripped 4 bases from V and 8 bases from J, with 15 bases between. This CDR3 reads CASSGEYLLEAFF. In nucleotides, the CDR3 is TGCGCCAGCAGCGGAGAGTACCTCCTAGAAGCTTTCTTT. The variable domain in full, completed from reference TRBV5-1 and TRBJ1-1, reads KAGVTQTPRYLIKTRGQQVTLSCSPISGHRSVSWYQQTPGQGLQFLFEYFSETQRNKGNFPGRFSGRQFSNSRSEMNVSTLELGDSALYLCASSGEYLLEAFFGQGTRLTVV.

This chain links TRBV4-3 with TRBJ2-7; maybe TRBD2 (5 bases). The germline gives CDR1 LGHNA, CDR2 YSLEER. This CDR3 contains 14 residues. The V end was cut by 0 bases, the J end by 6 bases, with 12 bases between. CDR3 protein: CASSQDRGFGEQYF. For the CDR3, the DNA is TGCGCCAGCAGCCAAGATCGGGGTTTTGGCGAGCAGTACTTC.

This chain joins TRBV5-1 and TRBJ1-2; 11 bases are shared with TRBD1. CDR3 size: 15 residues. V was pared by 0 bases and J by 7 bases, with 5 bases of the junction left unmatched. In germline, CDR1 is SGHRS, CDR2 YFSETQ. CDR3 nucleotide sequence: TGCGCCAGCAGCTTGGATGGACAGGGGGCGCGTGGCTACACCTTC. It specifies CASSLDGQGARGYTF.

This chain links TRBV19 with TRBJ2-3, with 7 positions matching TRBD1. The germline V gene encodes CDR1 LNHDA and CDR2 SQIVND (reference sequence). Trimming at V came to 2 bases and at J to 4 bases, leaving 0 bases not matched to a gene. The CDR3 consists of 13 residues. The CDR3 sequence: CASSITGADTQYF. CDR3 bases: TGTGCCAGTAGTATAACAGGGGCAGATACGCAGTATTTT.

The chain carries TRBV6-2 or TRBV6-3 and TRBJ1-1; 7 bases line up with TRBD1. With 4 bases clipped from V and 0 bases from J, the junction kept 5 bases outside the gene matches. This CDR3 region has 15 residues. CDR1 is MNHEY, CDR2 SVGEGT, per germline. The CDR3 spells CASSCQGVMNTEAFF. In DNA form, the CDR3 reads TGTGCCAGCAGTTGTCAGGGGGTCATGAACACTGAAGCTTTCTTT.

Here the CDR3 reads CAWNRGYGYTF. Here the CDR3 DNA reads TGTGCCTGGAACAGGGGCTATGGCTACACCTTC. This chain connects TRBV30 to TRBJ1-2, with 7 bases that match TRBD1. With V trimmed by 4 bases and J by 4 bases, 0 bases remained unmatched. The length of the CDR3 is 11 residues. In germline, CDR1 is GTSNPN, CDR2 SVGIG (reference sequence).

This clone was recorded once. The chain carries TRBV5-1 and TRBJ2-2; 7 nucleotides align to TRBD2. Looked up from germline, CDR1 is SGHRS and CDR2 is YFSETQ. This CDR3 has 14 residues. With 5 bases clipped from V and 5 bases from J, the junction kept 6 bases outside the gene matches. CDR3 in amino acids: CASRELAWTGELFF. CDR3 bases: TGCGCCAGCAGAGAACTAGCGTGGACCGGGGAGCTGTTTTTT.

The chain couples TRBV3-1 (or the pseudogene TRBV3-2) to TRBJ2-3, with 9 bases aligning to TRBD1. Germline CDR1 LGHDT, CDR2 YNNKEL (reference sequence). The V gene end was trimmed by 7 bases and the J gene end by 3 bases; junction bases not matched to a gene: 5. There are 14 residues in the CDR3. This chain's CDR3 is CASTRGQGTDTQYF. DNA for the CDR3: TGTGCCAGCACCCGGGGACAGGGAACAGATACGCAGTATTTT.

This sequence joins TRBV23-1 and TRBJ2-3; D gene unclear. TRBV23-1 is labeled an ORF, and its function is uncertain. Between the trimmed V and J ends, which lost 0 bases and 1 base, there was a span of 5 bases. The CDR3 covers 14 residues. This CDR3 is CASSQSFCTDTQYF. CDR3 nucleotide sequence: TGCGCCAGCAGTCAATCGTTCTGCACAGATACGCAGTATTTT.

The V call is TRBV19, the J call TRBJ1-5; TRBD1 is a possible D gene (6 bases). Trimming took 3 bases from V and 3 from J, leaving 12 bases between them. The CDR3 extends over 15 amino acids. Per the germline V gene, CDR1 is LNHDA and CDR2 is SQIVND (reference sequence). This CDR3 is CASSMAGGANQPQHF. The CDR3 coding sequence is TGTGCCAGTAGTATGGCTGGGGGGGCCAATCAGCCCCAGCATTTT. Filled out from reference TRBV19 and TRBJ1-5, the complete variable domain reads DGGITQSPKYLFRKEGQNVTLSCEQNLNHDAMYWYRQDPGQGLRLIYYSQIVNDFQKGDIAEGYSVSREKKESFPLTVTSAQKNPTAFYLCASSMAGGANQPQHFGDGTRLSIL.

This rearrangement joins TRBV6-5 to TRBJ1-2, with TRBD1 as a possible D gene (5 bases). This CDR3 has 13 residues. V was trimmed by 4 bases and J by 5 bases, leaving 11 bases between them. CDR1 is MNHEY, CDR2 SVGAGI, per germline. CDR3 nucleotide sequence: TGTGCCAGCAGTTCCAGACGGGGGTATGGCTACACCTTC. Translation gives CASSSRRGYGYTF.

The genes are TRBV18 and TRBJ2-1, with 10 bases fitting TRBD2. Trimming cost V 0 bases and J 7 bases; bases outside gene matches: 3. The CDR3 length is 15 residues. Germline loops: CDR1 KGHSH, CDR2 LQKENI. In nucleotides, the CDR3 is TGTGCCAGCTCACCACCGAGCGGGGGGGGGAATGAGCAGTTCTTC. It is translated as CASSPPSGGGNEQFF.